One sample yielded the 23 T cell receptor beta chains listed below, sequenced in a study of identical twins. TCRdb processed the 5' RACE reads anew with MiXCR; each CDR3 protein has one entry. The table lists about 690,000 distinct CDR3 sequences, 21% of them singletons, with approximately 4.3% in the top ten. In addition, the sample was reused for a study of T cells expressing NK-cell markers.

Source material: PBMCs. All receptors come from a woman under 30 in good health.

This clonotype was observed a few times. This chain uses TRBV5-1 with TRBJ2-5; no clear D gene. V lost 4 bases, J lost 1 base, and 11 bases lay in between. The CDR3 length is 14 residues. Germline CDR1 reads SGHRS; CDR2 reads YFSETQ. The CDR3 region has the DNA TGCGCCAGCAGCCCGGGCCGGGTCCAAGAGACCCAGTACTTC. Residues: CASSPGRVQETQYF.

This clonotype occurred many times. The chain carries TRBV7-9 and TRBJ2-1; D remains unclear. The CDR3 consists of 14 residues. Trimming pared 1 base from V and 0 bases from J, leaving 4 bases between. CDR1 SEHNR and CDR2 FQNEAQ come from the germline V gene (reference sequence). CDR3 in DNA: TGTGCCAGCAGCTTAGTGGGCTCCTACAATGAGCAGTTCTTC. Its protein is CASSLVGSYNEQFF.

V gene TRBV6-1 combines with J gene TRBJ2-3; 12 bases are shared with TRBD2. V trimming: 9 bases; J trimming: 0 bases; junction bases outside the gene matches: 16. The CDR3 has 19 amino acids. Germline V gene sequence: CDR1 MNHNS, CDR2 SASEGT. The CDR3 nucleotides are TGTGCCAGAACCCGGGGACTAGCGGGTTTATGCGCTAGCACAGATACGCAGTATTTT. The encoded protein is CARTRGLAGLCASTDTQYF.

This clonotype was seen ten or more times. V gene TRBV20-1 combines with J gene TRBJ2-5, with no clear D. The CDR3 consists of 11 residues. Between the trimmed V and J ends, which lost 7 bases and 2 bases, there was a span of 8 bases. The V gene's germline CDR1 is DFQATT and CDR2 SNEGSKA (reference sequence). The CDR3 protein is CSGDHQETQYF. The CDR3, as DNA: TGCAGTGGAGACCATCAAGAGACCCAGTACTTC.

This clonotype was counted between two and nine times. The rearrangement links TRBV5-1 to TRBJ2-1, with 8 positions matching TRBD2. CDR3 length equals 19 residues. Germline CDR1 and CDR2: SGHRS and YFSETQ. Losses at the gene ends were 4 bases for V and 0 bases for J; bases not matched to a gene: 15. The CDR3 spells CASSLGTSQPTISYNEQFF. DNA for the CDR3: TGCGCCAGCAGCCTCGGGACTAGTCAACCGACTATCTCCTACAATGAGCAGTTCTTC.

The chain combines TRBV19 with TRBJ2-1; 8 bases agree with TRBD2. Trimming removed 6 bases from V and 9 bases from J; junction bases left unmatched: 13. Looked up from germline, CDR1 is LNHDA and CDR2 is SQIVND (reference sequence). There are 15 residues in the CDR3. The CDR3 protein is CASSIHLAGYGEQFF. The CDR3 DNA reads TGTGCCAGTAGCATCCATTTAGCGGGATACGGTGAGCAGTTCTTC.

This chain joins TRBV10-3 and TRBJ2-3; 9 bases fit TRBD2. In germline, CDR1 is ENHRY, CDR2 SYGVKD. Germline trimming cut 1 base from V and 9 bases from J; bases unmatched to any gene: 8. CDR3 length equals 15 residues. The CDR3 nucleotides read TGTGCCATCAGTGAGTTAGCGGGGGACCCTCAGACGCAGTATTTT. It specifies CAISELAGDPQTQYF.

This clonotype has only a few counts. This chain connects TRBV5-1 to TRBJ2-7; TRBD2 aligns across 9 bases. V shed 4 bases, J shed 2 bases, and the junction held 13 bases outside the gene matches. The CDR3 covers 17 residues. Germline V gene data show CDR1 as SGHRS and CDR2 as YFSETQ. The CDR3 nucleotides read TGCGCCAGCAGCACCGGACCGGCGGGACTAGCTGCCTACGAGCAGTACTTC. Translation gives CASSTGPAGLAAYEQYF.

This clonotype has only a few counts. V is TRBV14 and J is TRBJ1-6; no definite D call. V was shortened by 0 bases and J by 2 bases, with 5 bases between the two germline ends. Looked up from germline, CDR1 is SGHDN and CDR2 is FVKESK. The CDR3 loop spans 15 amino acids. The CDR3 DNA reads TGTGCCAGCAGCCAAGAAGGGCCCTATAATTCACCCCTCCACTTT. This translates into CASSQEGPYNSPLHF.

This clonotype was counted only a few times. The DNA for the CDR3 is TGTGCCAGCAGCCCAAATCTAGCGGGCGCGAACACCGGGGAGCTGTTTTTT. This gives the protein CASSPNLAGANTGELFF. This chain joins TRBV7-3 and TRBJ2-2; 8 nucleotides agree with TRBD2. J lost 0 bases, V lost 5 bases, and 8 bases had no gene match. Per germline, CDR1 SGHTA and CDR2 FQGTGA. This CDR3 comprises 17 residues.

In this sample, this clonotype turned up a few times. The V call is TRBV4-3, the J call TRBJ2-4, with D unresolved. The V end lost 1 base, the J end lost 0 bases, and 19 bases lay between the germline ends. There are 19 residues in the CDR3. Germline CDR1 is LGHNA and CDR2 is YSLEER. The CDR3 DNA sequence: TGCGCCAGCAGCCAAGCCTGGTCTCGCCAAGGAATAGCCAAAAACATTCAGTACTTC. Its protein product is CASSQAWSRQGIAKNIQYF.

In this sample, this clonotype turned up a few times. CDR3 bases: TGTGCCACCAGCAGACCGCTGACTAGGCTTTTAGATACGCAGTATTTT. Translating gives CATSRPLTRLLDTQYF. The chain employs TRBV15 and TRBJ2-3, with TRBD2 as a possible D gene (6 bases). The V and J ends lost 2 bases and 5 bases respectively, with 17 bases between them. Germline V gene sequence: CDR1 LNHNV, CDR2 YYDKDF (reference sequence). CDR3 length: 16 residues.

The gene calls are TRBV7-2 and TRBJ2-6, with 7 bases that match TRBD1. The CDR3 contains 16 residues. Per germline, CDR1 SGHTA and CDR2 FQGNSA. The V segment lost 5 bases and the J segment 2 bases; nucleotides outside the gene matches: 6. The CDR3 coding sequence is TGTGCCAGCAGCCAACAGGGGCAGGCTGGGGCCAACGTCCTGACTTTC. Protein sequence: CASSQQGQAGANVLTF. Full variable domain (missing parts from reference TRBV7-2 and TRBJ2-6): GAGVSQSPSNKVTEKGKDVELRCDPISGHTALYWYRQSLGQGLEFLIYFQGNSAPDKSGLPSDRFSAERTGGSVSTLTIQRTQQEDSAVYLCASSQQGQAGANVLTFGAGSRLTVL.

The chain links TRBV4-3 to TRBJ2-1; D may be TRBD2 (5 bases). Germline loops: CDR1 LGHNA, CDR2 YSLEER. V gave up 4 bases and J gave up 0 bases, with 10 bases separating them. CDR3 length: 15 amino acids. CDR3 residues: CASSRELRSYNEQFF. CDR3 nucleotide sequence: TGCGCCAGCAGCCGGGAGCTCCGCTCCTACAATGAGCAGTTCTTC.

Points on this clonotype: At one boundary the junction diverges from the germline segment, which might be a read error. The chain is built from TRBV20-1 and TRBJ2-5; TRBD1 matches 7 bases. The CDR3 loop spans 15 amino acids. Germline V gene data show CDR1 as DFQATT and CDR2 as SNEGSKA (reference sequence). For the CDR3, the DNA is TGCGGTGCGGCGACAGGGTCCGACTTACAAGAGACCCAGTACTTC. Amino acids: CGAATGSDLQETQYF.

This clonotype was seen a handful of times. Here the CDR3 reads CASSQTTREQYF. CDR3 in DNA: TGTGCCAGCAGTCAAACGACTAGGGAGCAGTACTTC. The chain is built from TRBV7-2 and TRBJ2-7; TRBD2 might be the D (6 bases). Germline V CDR1 and CDR2: SGHTA, FQGNSA. The CDR3 contains 12 residues. V was pared by 6 bases and J by 7 bases, with 13 bases between. The entire variable domain, with the rest obtained from reference TRBV7-2 and TRBJ2-7, is as follows: GAGVSQSPSNKVTEKGKDVELRCDPISGHTALYWYRQSLGQGLEFLIYFQGNSAPDKSGLPSDRFSAERTGGSVSTLTIQRTQQEDSAVYLCASSQTTREQYFGPGTRLTVT.

The gene calls are TRBV6-2 or TRBV6-3 and TRBJ2-2; D could derive from TRBD1 or TRBD2 (5 bases each). V was cut by 6 bases and J by 4 bases, with 9 bases left in between. Germline V CDR1 and CDR2: MNHEY, SVGEGT. The length of the CDR3 is 13 residues. Written as DNA, the CDR3 is TGTGCCAGCAGCTGGGACCTCACCGGGGAGCTGTTTTTT. Encoded protein: CASSWDLTGELFF.

The chain combines TRBV4-1 with TRBJ1-5; D is unresolved. The CDR3 runs 13 residues. In germline, CDR1 is MGHRA, CDR2 YSYEKL. The V end lost 4 bases, the J end lost 7 bases, and 11 bases lay between the germline ends. CDR3 sequence (DNA): TGCGCCAGCAGCCCCATCGGAGGGCAGCCCCAGCATTTT. Translation: CASSPIGGQPQHF.

Only a few counts were recorded for this clonotype. The chain couples TRBV7-2 to TRBJ2-4, with 7 bases fitting TRBD2. The germline gives CDR1 SGHTA, CDR2 FQGNSA. V shed 4 bases, J shed 0 bases, and the junction held 9 bases outside the gene matches. CDR3 length: 17 amino acids. In DNA form, the CDR3 reads TGTGCCAGCAGCTCCCTGGGACTATCTCTAGCCAAAAACATTCAGTACTTC. This gives the protein CASSSLGLSLAKNIQYF.

This clonotype was observed at least ten times. The gene calls are TRBV20-1 and TRBJ1-5; tentative D call: TRBD1 (5 bases). Germline V gene sequence: CDR1 DFQATT, CDR2 SNEGSKA (reference sequence). The CDR3 length is 14 residues. With 5 bases removed from V and 4 bases from J, the gap between germline ends came to 15 bases. The chain's CDR3 is CSAAPGRMNQPQHF. The CDR3 nucleotides read TGCAGTGCTGCACCGGGACGGATGAATCAGCCCCAGCATTTT.

There are a few counts of this clonotype. This chain connects TRBV5-1 to TRBJ2-2; TRBD2 matches at 12 bases. This CDR3 has 17 amino acids. Trimming removed 0 bases from V and 5 bases from J; junction bases left unmatched: 5. The germline gives CDR1 SGHRS, CDR2 YFSETQ. The CDR3 DNA reads TGCGCCAGCAGCTTGGGACTAGCGGGGGATCGGACCGGGGAGCTGTTTTTT. Protein sequence: CASSLGLAGDRTGELFF.

This clonotype turned up a few times. The J gene is TRBJ2-2, the V gene TRBV20-1; 7 nucleotides line up with TRBD1. The CDR3 is 16 amino acids. Germline V CDR1 and CDR2: DFQATT, SNEGSKA (reference sequence). The V and J ends lost 3 bases and 6 bases, in that order; junction bases with no gene match: 13. This chain's CDR3 is CSARVLGGTSSGELFF. The CDR3 DNA reads as TGCAGTGCTAGGGTTTTAGGGGGCACCTCTTCCGGGGAGCTGTTTTTT.

This clonotype has only a few counts. CDR3 residues: CSAYPGPNYEQYF. The CDR3 region has the DNA TGCAGTGCCTACCCGGGTCCAAACTACGAGCAGTACTTC. J is TRBJ2-7 and V is TRBV20-1; D gene uncertain. The V gene's germline CDR1 is DFQATT and CDR2 SNEGSKA (reference sequence). The V and J ends lost 6 bases and 3 bases respectively, with 15 bases between them. This CDR3 contains 13 residues.